These 19 T cell receptor beta chains were sequenced from one sample in a study of Tregs in tolerant kidney transplant recipients. Profiled with immunoSEQ multiplex PCR; TCRdb holds only in-frame clones, not every one. The data contain 65,000 to 85,000 clones, roughly 90% of them seen just once; the ten biggest clones take up 1.5% to 2%. Mixed chimerism was transient after nonmyeloablative marrow transplants from related graft donors. This sample comprised CD4+ T cells from blood (PBMCs), obtained 24 months after the transplant. These receptors were taken from a human patient who received a combined kidney and bone marrow transplant. The graft donor may account for some of the T cells.

This clone was observed a single time. The rearrangement uses TRBV7-3 and TRBJ2-5, with D unresolved. The DNA end is more similar to TRBJ2-7, so the J call may be wrong. The CDR3 covers 12 residues. CDR1 is SGHTA and CDR2 is FQGTGA in the germline V gene. The CDR3 DNA reads TGTGCCAGCAGCTTCGTATCCTACGAGCAGTACTTC. Protein product: CASSFVSYEQYF.

This chain joins TRBV9 and TRBJ1-1; D is perhaps TRBD1 (5 bases). Deletions cut 2 bases from V and 4 bases from J, with 18 bases between. This CDR3 region has 16 residues. Germline V gene lookup returns CDR1 SGDLS and CDR2 YYNGEE. The CDR3 bases are TGTGCCAGCAGCGTGTACGGGCAGGGTGGTTTCACTGAAGCTTTCTTT. This encodes CASSVYGQGGFTEAFF.

This chain connects TRBV14 to TRBJ1-4, with TRBD1 matching 8 bases. The CDR3 loop spans 16 amino acids. Losses at the gene ends were 0 bases for V and 7 bases for J; bases not matched to a gene: 7. Germline CDR1 SGHDN, CDR2 FVKESK. In DNA form, the CDR3 reads TGTGCCAGCAGCCAAGAAAGGACAGGGATCGCTGAAAAACTGTTTTTT. Residues: CASSQERTGIAEKLFF.

This rearrangement joins TRBV7-2 to TRBJ2-7, with TRBD2 matching 11 bases. J gave up 4 bases and V 4 bases, and 3 bases lay outside the gene matches. CDR1 is SGHTA and CDR2 is FQGNSA in the germline V gene. The CDR3 sequence is 14 residues long. The CDR3 nucleotides are TGTGCCAGCAGCTCTAGCGGGGGGACTTACGAGCAGTACTTC. It encodes CASSSSGGTYEQYF.

The rearrangement joins TRBV7-8 to TRBJ1-1, with D possibly TRBD1 on 5 matching bases. Trimming took off 1 base at V and 1 base at J, with 7 bases between the two ends. This CDR3 comprises 14 residues. CDR1 is SGHVS and CDR2 is FQNEAQ in the germline V gene. CDR3 DNA sequence: TGTGCCAGCAGCTTAGGCAGGGAGAACACTGAAGCTTTCTTT. It yields the protein CASSLGRENTEAFF. The full variable domain, with the rest looked up from reference TRBV7-8 and TRBJ1-1, is GAGVSQSPRYKVAKRGQDVALRCDPISGHVSLFWYQQALGQGPEFLTYFQNEAQLDKSGLPSDRFFAERPEGSVSTLKIQRTQQEDSAVYLCASSLGRENTEAFFGQGTRLTVV.

This chain links TRBV7-3 with TRBJ1-1, with 7 bases matching TRBD1. The ends lost 5 bases at V and 2 bases at J; junction bases unmatched: 11. The CDR3 runs to 16 residues. Looked up from germline, CDR1 is SGHTA and CDR2 is FQGTGA. CDR3 loop: CASSLAHRGGNTEAFF. The DNA for the CDR3 is TGTGCCAGCAGCCTCGCCCACAGGGGTGGAAACACTGAAGCTTTCTTT.

The rearrangement joins TRBV5-4 to TRBJ1-1; D gene uncertain. This CDR3 contains 17 residues. Germline V gene lookup returns CDR1 SGHNT and CDR2 YYREEE (reference sequence). Trimming stripped 1 base from V and 0 bases from J, with 16 bases between. CDR3 in DNA: TGTGCCAGCAGCTTGAAGAGGGCGGTAGGTTTGAACACTGAAGCTTTCTTT. This translates into CASSLKRAVGLNTEAFF.

The chain links TRBV25-1 to TRBJ1-2; no clear D. This CDR3 has 15 residues. V lost 3 bases and J lost 4, with 15 bases in between. The germline V gene has CDR1 MGHDK and CDR2 SYGVNS. This CDR3 reads CASSDAAKPSYGYTF. CDR3 nucleotide sequence: TGTGCCAGCAGTGATGCGGCTAAACCTTCCTATGGCTACACCTTC.

This chain uses TRBV19 with TRBJ1-2, with TRBD1 matching 9 bases. CDR1 LNHDA and CDR2 SQIVND come from the germline V gene (reference sequence). Trimming at V came to 6 bases and at J to 4 bases, leaving 3 bases not matched to a gene. The CDR3 spans 13 residues. CDR3 in DNA: TGTGCCAGTAGAGGGACAGGGCGCTATGGCTACACCTTC. This translates into CASRGTGRYGYTF.

The chain uses TRBV7-9 and TRBJ2-3; D perhaps matches TRBD2 (7 bases). The V gene lost 5 bases and the J gene lost 3 bases, with 15 bases spanning the gap. Per germline, CDR1 SEHNR and CDR2 FQNEAQ (reference sequence). The CDR3 spans 15 residues. In nucleotides, the CDR3 is TGTGCCAGCAGCCTACCTAAGGGGGGGACAGATACGCAGTATTTT. As protein: CASSLPKGGTDTQYF.

This chain uses TRBV5-1 with TRBJ2-6; perhaps TRBD2 as D (7 bases). V was trimmed by 1 base and J by 0 bases, leaving 20 bases between them. Germline CDR1 and CDR2: SGHRS and YFSETQ. This CDR3 has 20 amino acids. CDR3 nucleotide sequence: TGCGCCAGCAGCTTGTCGGGGGGTGCAGGGGCCAGCTCTGGGGCCAACGTCCTGACTTTC. Its protein product is CASSLSGGAGASSGANVLTF.

This clone was counted a single time. The V call is TRBV7-2, the J call TRBJ2-1; a weak D match, TRBD2 (5 bases). The length of the CDR3 is 14 residues. Trimming cost V 1 base and J 7 bases, with 11 bases left between them. Germline CDR1 is SGHTA and CDR2 is FQGNSA. The CDR3 coding sequence is TGTGCCAGCAGCTTAGAGCCGCGGGCAAATGAGCAGTTCTTC. This encodes CASSLEPRANEQFF.

This chain uses TRBV5-8 with TRBJ1-6; maybe TRBD1 (6 bases). V was pared by 2 bases and J by 11 bases, with 20 bases between. This CDR3 contains 16 residues. Germline CDR1 SGHTS, CDR2 YDEGEE. The DNA for the CDR3 is TGTGCCAGCAGCTTTAGGGCATCGATACAGGGTCCACCCCTCCACTTT. It specifies CASSFRASIQGPPLHF.

CDR3 coding DNA: TGCGCCAGCAGCCAAGACGAGGCCGGCTATGGCTACACCTTC. Its translation is CASSQDEAGYGYTF. The chain links TRBV4-1 to TRBJ1-2, with D hard to call. CDR1 and CDR2 (germline): MGHRA, YSYEKL. CDR3 length: 14 amino acids. V lost 0 bases to trimming and J lost 4 bases, with 9 bases between them.

The table lists this clone with a count of one. This chain connects TRBV5-1 to TRBJ2-7, with D unresolved. The V gene's germline CDR1 is SGHRS and CDR2 YFSETQ. There are 15 residues in the CDR3. V shed 3 bases and J shed 1 base, with 14 bases lying between them. The CDR3 DNA reads TGCGCCAGCAGCTCTGTGGGCCGAGATTCCTACGAGCAGTACTTC. Its translation: CASSSVGRDSYEQYF.

The rearrangement uses TRBV19 and TRBJ2-3; 7 nucleotides match TRBD1. V shed 7 bases and J 1 base; nucleotides not matched to a gene: 5. This CDR3 spans 14 amino acids. In germline, CDR1 is LNHDA, CDR2 SQIVND (reference sequence). CDR3 sequence (DNA): TGTGCCAGTACCAGGACAGGAGGCACAGATACGCAGTATTTT. It is translated as CASTRTGGTDTQYF.

The chain recombines TRBV7-9 with TRBJ2-1; the D is unclear. This CDR3 comprises 12 residues. Germline V gene lookup returns CDR1 SEHNR and CDR2 FQNEAQ (reference sequence). Trimming shortened V by 5 bases and J by 7 bases, and 9 bases separated the two germline ends. CDR3 residues: CASSDLWNEQFF. DNA for the CDR3: TGTGCCAGCAGCGACTTATGGAATGAGCAGTTCTTC.

The chain carries TRBV5-1 and TRBJ2-1; D is possibly TRBD2 (5 bases). V was trimmed by 5 bases and J by 3 bases, leaving 9 bases between them. CDR3 length: 13 amino acids. CDR1 and CDR2 from the germline V gene are SGHRS and YFSETQ. The DNA of the CDR3 is TGCGCCAGCAGTCCTACTAGCTACAATGAGCAGTTCTTC. This encodes CASSPTSYNEQFF.

The chain carries TRBV21-1 and TRBJ1-3; no DNA check was done on the table's D call, TRBD1. TRBV21-1 constitutes a pseudogene. The CDR3 spans 16 residues. The CDR3 loop reads CASSKGSGDTGNTIYF. The DNA of the CDR3 is TGTGCCAGCAGCAAAGGGTCAGGGGATACTGGAAACACCATATATTTT.